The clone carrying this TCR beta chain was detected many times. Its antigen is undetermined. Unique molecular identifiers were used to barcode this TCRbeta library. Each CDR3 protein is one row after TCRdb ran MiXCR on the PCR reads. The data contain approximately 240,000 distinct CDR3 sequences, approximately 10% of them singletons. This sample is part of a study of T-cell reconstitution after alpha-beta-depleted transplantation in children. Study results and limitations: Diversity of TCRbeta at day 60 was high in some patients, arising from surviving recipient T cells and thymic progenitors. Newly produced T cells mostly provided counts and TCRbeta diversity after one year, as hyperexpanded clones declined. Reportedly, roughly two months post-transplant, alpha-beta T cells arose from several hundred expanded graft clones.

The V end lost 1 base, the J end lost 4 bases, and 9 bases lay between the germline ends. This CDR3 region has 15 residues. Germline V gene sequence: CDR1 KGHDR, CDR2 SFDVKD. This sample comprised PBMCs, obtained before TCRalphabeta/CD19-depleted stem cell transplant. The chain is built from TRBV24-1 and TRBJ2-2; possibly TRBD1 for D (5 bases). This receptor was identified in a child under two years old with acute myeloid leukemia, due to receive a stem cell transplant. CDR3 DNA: TGTGCCACCAGTGATTTTATCCAGGGCACCGGGGAGCTGTTTTTT. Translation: CATSDFIQGTGELFF.